Described below is a single T cell receptor (beta chain) sequence and its context. Its antigen has not been determined. It has no much larger one-base neighbor in the sample; base qualities were not kept. Libraries were constructed by RT-PCR. Sequenced using a NextSeq 550. TCRdb reprocessing: public reads trimmed at Q25 with fastp, clones called with MiXCR, in-frame beta chains kept. Each CDR3 protein appears once, grouped with its most common genes and DNA. Across this sample there are around 150,000 distinct CDR3 sequences, with 37% seen only once. The ten most abundant clones make up about 50% of the sample. These data originate in a study of patients and donors after allogeneic stem cell transplantation (TCRdb year 2020). V has 3 bases trimmed and J has 2 bases trimmed; junction bases matching no gene number 2. The CDR1 and CDR2 encoded by the germline V gene are KGHDR and SFDVKD. Counted from cysteine to phenylalanine, this CDR3 has 14 amino acids. CDR3 DNA is the only sequence kept; it has 42 bases, read in frame from the first base.

Sequencing was performed on blood, either unsorted or a sorted T cell fraction (not recorded which). The V and J segments used are TRBV24-1 and TRBJ2-5; TRBD1 fits 7 bases in the junction. The sequence came from a human donor who was either an allogeneic HSCT recipient or a stem cell or donor lymphocyte infusion donor (not recorded which). It is not recorded whose cells these are; they may come from a transplant donor. The nucleotide sequence reads as follows: TGTGCCACCAGTGATCCGGACAGGCAAGAGACCCAGTACTTC. This gives the protein CATSDPDRQETQYF.